This TCR beta chain derives from a study of sequential checkpoint blockade in melanoma. In the study overall: Patients were randomized 1:1 to nivolumab-then-ipilimumab or ipilimumab-then-nivolumab first-line. Maintenance nivolumab came after either treatment sequence.

Produced via immunoSEQ multiplex PCR; TCRdb's table is partial and in-frame only. The sample consists of about 25,000 clones, 77% of them appearing once. This CDR3 is 16 amino acids long. Deletions cut 0 bases from V and 2 bases from J, with 12 bases between. The germline CDR1 and CDR2 sequences are SGDLS and YYNGEE. This clone has just one count. The treatment is: randomized to nivolumab then ipilimumab (arm A) or the reverse (arm B). Patients had received no earlier DNA-damaging chemotherapy. Sorted cells were live CD3+CD8+, lacking CD19 and CD56, from PBMCs. This material consisted of CD8+ T cells sorted from blood (inferred from file names), taken from a patient given nivolumab and ipilimumab in sequence. The J gene is TRBJ2-1, the V gene TRBV9; a possible D gene is TRBD2 (6 bases). This receptor was taken from a human donor with melanoma. The CDR3 bases are TGTGCCAGCAGCGTAGACGGCGGGAACACCTACAATGAGCAGTTCTTC. This codes for CASSVDGGNTYNEQFF.